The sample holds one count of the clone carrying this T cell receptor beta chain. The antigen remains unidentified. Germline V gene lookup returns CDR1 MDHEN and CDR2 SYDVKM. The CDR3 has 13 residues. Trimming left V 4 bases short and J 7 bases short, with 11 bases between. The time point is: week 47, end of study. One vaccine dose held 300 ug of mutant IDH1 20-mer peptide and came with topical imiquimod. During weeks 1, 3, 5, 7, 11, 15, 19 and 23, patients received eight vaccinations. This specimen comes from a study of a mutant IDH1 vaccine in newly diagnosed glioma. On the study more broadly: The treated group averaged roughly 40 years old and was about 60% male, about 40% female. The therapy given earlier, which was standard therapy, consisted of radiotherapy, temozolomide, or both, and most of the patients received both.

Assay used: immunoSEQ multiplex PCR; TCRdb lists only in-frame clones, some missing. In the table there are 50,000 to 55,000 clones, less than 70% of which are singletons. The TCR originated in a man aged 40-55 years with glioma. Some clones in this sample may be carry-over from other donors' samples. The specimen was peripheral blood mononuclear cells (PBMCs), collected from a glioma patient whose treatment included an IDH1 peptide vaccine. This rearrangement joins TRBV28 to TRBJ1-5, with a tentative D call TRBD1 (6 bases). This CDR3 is CASSWGARQPQHF. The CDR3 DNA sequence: TGTGCCAGCAGTTGGGGGGCGAGGCAGCCCCAGCATTTT.